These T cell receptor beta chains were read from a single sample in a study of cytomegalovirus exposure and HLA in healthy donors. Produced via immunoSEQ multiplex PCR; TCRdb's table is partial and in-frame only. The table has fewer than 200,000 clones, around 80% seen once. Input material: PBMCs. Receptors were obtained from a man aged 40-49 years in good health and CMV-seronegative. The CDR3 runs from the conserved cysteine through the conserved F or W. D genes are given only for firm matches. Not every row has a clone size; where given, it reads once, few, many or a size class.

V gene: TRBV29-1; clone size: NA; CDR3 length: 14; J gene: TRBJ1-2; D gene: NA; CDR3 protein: CSASFRIERGGYTF; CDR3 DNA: TGCAGCGCGTCTTTTCGTATTGAGCGGGGTGGCTACACCTTC
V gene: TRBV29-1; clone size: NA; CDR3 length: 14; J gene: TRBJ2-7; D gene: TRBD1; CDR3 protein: CSVGQGPSSYEQYF; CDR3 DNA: TGCAGCGTTGGACAGGGCCCAAGCTCCTACGAGCAGTACTTC
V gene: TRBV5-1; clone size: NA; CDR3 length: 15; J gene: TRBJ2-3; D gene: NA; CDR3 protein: CASSSTGSGTDTQYF; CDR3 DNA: TGCGCCAGCAGCTCTACGGGTAGCGGCACAGATACGCAGTATTTT
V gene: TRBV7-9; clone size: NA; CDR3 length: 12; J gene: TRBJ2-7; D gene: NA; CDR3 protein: CASSFEENEQYF; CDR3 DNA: TGTGCCAGCAGCTTCGAGGAGAACGAGCAGTACTTC
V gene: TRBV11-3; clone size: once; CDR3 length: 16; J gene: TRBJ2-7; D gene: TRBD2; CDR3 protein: CASSLGGTSGKFEQYF; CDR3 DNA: TGTGCCAGCAGCTTAGGGGGGACTAGCGGGAAGTTCGAGCAGTACTTC
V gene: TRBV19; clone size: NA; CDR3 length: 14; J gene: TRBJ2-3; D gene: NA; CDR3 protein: CASSIDLTLNTQYF; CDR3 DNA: TGTGCCAGTAGTATAGATCTGACTTTGAATACGCAGTATTTT
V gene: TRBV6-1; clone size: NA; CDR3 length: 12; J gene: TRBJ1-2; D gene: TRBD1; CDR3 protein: CASRDRGDGYTF; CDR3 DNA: TGTGCCAGCAGGGACAGGGGTGATGGCTACACCTTC
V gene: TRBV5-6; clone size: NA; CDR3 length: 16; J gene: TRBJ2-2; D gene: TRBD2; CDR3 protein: CASSLRLAEVTGELFF; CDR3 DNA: TGTGCCAGCAGCTTGAGACTAGCGGAAGTCACCGGGGAGCTGTTTTTT
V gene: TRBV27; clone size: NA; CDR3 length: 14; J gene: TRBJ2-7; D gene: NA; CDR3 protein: CASSLRLFPYEQYF; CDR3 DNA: TGTGCCAGCAGTCTTAGACTATTCCCCTACGAGCAGTACTTC
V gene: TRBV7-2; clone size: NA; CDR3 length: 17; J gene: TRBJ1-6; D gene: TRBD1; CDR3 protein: CASSLAEGGTVRSPLHF; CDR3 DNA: TGTGCCAGCAGCTTAGCGGAAGGCGGGACAGTCCGTTCACCCCTCCACTTT
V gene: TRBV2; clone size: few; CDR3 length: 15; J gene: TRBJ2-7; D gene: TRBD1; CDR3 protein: CASSEEQGASYEQYF; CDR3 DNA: TGTGCCAGCAGTGAAGAACAGGGGGCCTCCTACGAGCAGTACTTC
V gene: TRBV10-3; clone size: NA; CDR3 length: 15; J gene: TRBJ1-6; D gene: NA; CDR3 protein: CAISPRTASNSPLHF; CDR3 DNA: TGTGCCATCAGTCCCCGGACAGCTTCTAATTCACCCCTCCACTTT
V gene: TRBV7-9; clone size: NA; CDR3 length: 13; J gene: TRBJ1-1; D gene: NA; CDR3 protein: CASMGGWDTEAFF; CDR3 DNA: TGTGCCAGCATGGGGGGTTGGGACACTGAAGCTTTCTTT
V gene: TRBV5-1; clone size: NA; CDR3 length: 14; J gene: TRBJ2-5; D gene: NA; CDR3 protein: CASSQGGTKETQYF; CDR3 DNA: TGCGCCAGCAGCCAGGGCGGCACCAAAGAGACCCAGTACTTC
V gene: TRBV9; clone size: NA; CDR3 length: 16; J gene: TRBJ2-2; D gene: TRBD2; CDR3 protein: CASSVGSPRGAGELFF; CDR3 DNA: TGTGCCAGCAGCGTAGGGTCCCCCCGGGGGGCCGGGGAGCTGTTTTTT
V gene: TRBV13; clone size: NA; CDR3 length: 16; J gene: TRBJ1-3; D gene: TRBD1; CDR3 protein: CASSYGTGASGNTIYF; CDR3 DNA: TGTGCCAGCAGCTACGGGACAGGGGCTTCTGGAAACACCATATATTTT
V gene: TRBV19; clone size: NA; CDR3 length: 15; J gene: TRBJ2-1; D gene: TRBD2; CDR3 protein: CASSSLAGAHNEQFF; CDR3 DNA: TGTGCCAGTAGTTCACTAGCGGGAGCCCACAATGAGCAGTTCTTC
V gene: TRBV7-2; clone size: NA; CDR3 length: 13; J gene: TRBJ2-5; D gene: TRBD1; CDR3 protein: CASSMTGSGAQYF; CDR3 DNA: TGTGCCAGCAGCATGACAGGGTCCGGGGCCCAGTACTTC
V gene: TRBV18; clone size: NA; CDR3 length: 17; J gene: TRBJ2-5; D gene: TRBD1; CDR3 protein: CASSPRGPDRGFETQYF; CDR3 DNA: TGTGCCAGCTCACCACGGGGTCCGGACAGGGGGTTTGAGACCCAGTACTTC
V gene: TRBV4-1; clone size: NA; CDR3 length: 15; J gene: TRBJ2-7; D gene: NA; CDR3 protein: CASSSSGEVTYEQYF; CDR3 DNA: TGCGCCAGCAGCTCCTCGGGGGAGGTTACCTACGAGCAGTACTTC
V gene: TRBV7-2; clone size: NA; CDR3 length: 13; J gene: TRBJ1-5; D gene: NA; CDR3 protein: CASSLGPLQPQHF; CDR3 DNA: TGTGCCAGCAGCTTGGGCCCCCTTCAGCCCCAGCATTTT
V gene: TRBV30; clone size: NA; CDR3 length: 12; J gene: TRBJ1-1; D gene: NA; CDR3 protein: CAWTSRNTEAFF; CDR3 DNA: TGTGCCTGGACATCGCGGAACACTGAAGCTTTCTTT
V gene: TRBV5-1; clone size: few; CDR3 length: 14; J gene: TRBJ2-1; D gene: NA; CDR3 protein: CASSLGGGDNEQFF; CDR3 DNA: TGCGCCAGCAGCTTGGGAGGGGGAGACAATGAGCAGTTCTTC
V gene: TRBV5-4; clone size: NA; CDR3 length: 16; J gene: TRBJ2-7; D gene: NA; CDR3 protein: CASSLAPAGGSYEQYF; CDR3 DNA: TGTGCCAGCAGCTTGGCCCCGGCAGGGGGGTCCTACGAGCAGTACTTC
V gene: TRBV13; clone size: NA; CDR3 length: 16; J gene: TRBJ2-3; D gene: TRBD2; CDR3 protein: CASSSGLAASTDTQYF; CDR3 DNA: TGTGCCAGCAGCTCAGGACTAGCCGCTAGCACAGATACGCAGTATTTT
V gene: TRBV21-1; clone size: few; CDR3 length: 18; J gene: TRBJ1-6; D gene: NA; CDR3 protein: CASSKIRDRGTYNSPLHF; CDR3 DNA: TGTGCCAGCAGCAAAATCCGGGACAGGGGGACCTATAATTCACCCCTCCACTTT